This record looks at one T cell receptor (beta chain) sequence and its context. The antigen remains undetermined. The data originate from a study of T cell responses to AZD1222 COVID-19 vaccine. Assay: immunoSEQ multiplex PCR; the TCRdb copy retains only in-frame clones and omits some. Of fewer than 120,000 clones listed, 94% are singletons. The CDR3 sequence is 15 residues long. In germline, CDR1 is SGHVS, CDR2 FNYEAQ. Trimming took off 1 base at V and 0 bases at J, with 10 bases between the two ends. Study observations and caveats: Donors, mostly white British, included more females; clonal diversity was possibly underestimated. Without day 14 samples, only post-peak T cell repertoires were studied. Reports indicate that nearly half of spike-specific TCRs are directed at unmutated variant regions.

V usage is TRBV7-6 and J usage is TRBJ2-7, with D maybe TRBD2 (6 bases). The specimen was peripheral blood, collected 28 days after the second AZD1222 dose. This TCR was recovered from an adult who received the AZD1222 COVID-19 vaccine. CDR3 sequence (DNA): TGTGCCAGCAGCTTAGAAATCGGGAGCTCCTACGAGCAGTACTTC. Amino acid sequence: CASSLEIGSSYEQYF.